The table lists the clone carrying this TCR beta chain with a few counts. Its antigen is not identified. Per sample, no less than 5.5 micrograms of total RNA were extracted. The CDR3 length is 15 residues. Trimming pared 2 bases from V and 8 bases from J, leaving 13 bases between. CDR1 is MRHNA, CDR2 SNTAGT, per germline. This sample is drawn from a study of blood T cells in healthy people across ages. A second PCR of roughly 7 to 11 cycles used a sample-barcoded 5' primer and a J-beta primer mix. Every cDNA was tagged by a template-switch adaptor with 12 random nucleotides. Via MiXCR, TCRdb re-called the 5' RACE reads, giving one row per CDR3 protein. The sample consists of 1.5 million to 2 million distinct CDR3 sequences, approximately 28% of them appearing once. Study results and caveats: Researchers report that TCR beta diversity correlated strongly with naive T cell percentage. Both higher diversity and more naive CD4+ cells marked long-lived donors when set against aged donors.

The sequenced material came from blood. This TCR came from a woman in her 30s in good health. The chain joins TRBV6-4 to TRBJ1-6; D unresolved. The CDR3: CASSDTKGAHSPLHF. CDR3 nucleotide sequence: TGTGCCAGCAGTGACACAAAGGGTGCGCATTCACCCCTCCACTTT.